Each of the 20 T cell receptor beta chains below was sequenced from the same sample in a study of regulatory T cells in long-lasting Graves disease. Relying on iRepertoire HTBI primers and Arm-PCR of CDR3 regions, the team built TCR beta libraries. TCRdb itself ran the multiplex PCR reads through MiXCR, one entry per CDR3 protein. Among approximately 290,000 distinct CDR3 sequences listed, 20% to 25% were seen once. Time point: persistent/refractory GD, antithyroid drugs over 5 years with positive TRAb. From RNA extracted from PBMCs, the TCR library was made. The sequences come from peripheral blood mononuclear cells (PBMCs), collected when the disease was refractory, from a patient treated with antithyroid drugs. These receptors were obtained from a female donor with Graves disease.

This clonotype was observed many times. The CDR3 DNA reads TGTGCCAGCAGTACAGGGCCAGTCTCCTACGAGCAGTACTTC. Protein sequence: CASSTGPVSYEQYF. V gene TRBV6-1 combines with J gene TRBJ2-7; the D gene is possibly TRBD1 (6 bases). The CDR3 runs to 14 residues. Per germline, CDR1 MNHNS and CDR2 SASEGT. The ends were cut back, 5 bases at V and 0 bases at J, with 11 bases in the middle.

In its sample, this clonotype was seen many times. V and J are TRBV7-2 and TRBJ2-7; D uncertain. Trimming left V 1 base short and J 3 bases short, with 13 bases between. The germline V gene encodes CDR1 SGHTA and CDR2 FQGNSA. The CDR3 totals 15 residues. The CDR3 sequence: CASSLGLEYFYEQYF. CDR3 nucleotides: TGTGCCAGCAGCTTAGGTCTAGAGTATTTCTACGAGCAGTACTTC.

The chain is built from TRBV11-2 and TRBJ1-6; TRBD1 might be the D (6 bases). The CDR3 contains 16 residues. V lost 3 bases and J lost 8, with 17 bases in between. Germline V gene lookup returns CDR1 SGHAT and CDR2 FQNNGV. The CDR3 reads CASSFSLAGVDSPLHF. The CDR3 region has the DNA TGTGCCAGCAGCTTTTCCCTCGCAGGGGTGGATTCACCCCTCCACTTT.

In its sample, this clonotype was seen a few times. The CDR3 region has the DNA TGCGCCAGCAGTGAGTCCCCCTGGGGGGACTATGGCTACACCTTC. This codes for CASSESPWGDYGYTF. The rearrangement joins TRBV10-2 to TRBJ1-2, with TRBD1 as a possible D gene (5 bases). V lost 0 bases to trimming and J lost 3 bases, with 11 bases between them. Germline V gene sequence: CDR1 WSHSY, CDR2 SAAADI. The CDR3 is 15 residues long.

This clonotype was detected ten times or more. V usage is TRBV7-3 and J usage is TRBJ2-5, with a tentative D call TRBD1 (7 bases). The V end was cut by 5 bases, the J end by 2 bases, with 15 bases between. From germline, CDR1 is SGHTA and CDR2 FQGTGA. This CDR3 region has 15 residues. CDR3 DNA sequence: TGTGCCAGCAGCCAGGGGGGACAGCGACAAGAGACCCAGTACTTC. Translating gives CASSQGGQRQETQYF. Using reference TRBV7-3 and TRBJ2-5 for the parts outside the CDR3, the full variable domain is GAGVSQTPSNKVTEKGKYVELRCDPISGHTALYWYRQSLGQGPEFLIYFQGTGAADDSGLPNDRFFAVRPEGSVSTLKIQRTERGDSAVYLCASSQGGQRQETQYFGPGTRLLVL.

This clonotype was seen more than once but under ten times. The V gene is TRBV5-1, the J gene TRBJ2-2; 7 bases are a match to TRBD1. V lost 7 bases to trimming and J lost 4 bases; unmatched junction nucleotides: 13. The CDR3 totals 16 residues. Germline CDR1 is SGHRS and CDR2 is YFSETQ. In DNA form, the CDR3 reads TGCGCCAGCCTTCTTACGCCAGGGGGAAGCACCGGGGAGCTGTTTTTT. This encodes CASLLTPGGSTGELFF.

This clonotype was seen only a few times. The rearrangement uses TRBV19 and TRBJ2-5, with 7 bases matching TRBD1. Germline CDR1 reads LNHDA; CDR2 reads SQIVND (reference sequence). The V and J ends lost 4 bases and 5 bases, in that order; junction bases with no gene match: 4. The CDR3 is 13 residues long. CDR3 nucleotides: TGTGCCAGTAGTACCGACAGGGAGGAGACCCAGTACTTC. It translates to CASSTDREETQYF.

The chain has TRBV5-1 and TRBJ2-5; 8 bases are a match to TRBD1. The CDR3 extends over 14 amino acids. Germline trimming cut 7 bases from V and 0 bases from J; bases unmatched to any gene: 5. Germline CDR1 reads SGHRS; CDR2 reads YFSETQ. In DNA, the CDR3 is TGCGCCAGCTACCGGGACAGGCACCAAGAGACCCAGTACTTC. Residues: CASYRDRHQETQYF.

Details on this clonotype: A read error is possible here, since a much larger clone lies one base away. This chain joins TRBV28 and TRBJ2-5; D gene uncertain. The CDR3 covers 16 residues. Per germline, CDR1 MDHEN and CDR2 SYDVKM. V dropped 7 bases and J dropped 7 bases, with 25 bases sitting between them. The CDR3 DNA is TGTGCCAGCACCTTAAACCAGGCAGGCTGGGCAGGGACCCAGTACTTC. Its translation: CASTLNQAGWAGTQYF.

This clonotype was recorded many times. The V gene is TRBV20-1, the J gene TRBJ2-7; D possibly corresponds to TRBD1 (5 bases). Germline V gene sequence: CDR1 DFQATT, CDR2 SNEGSKA (reference sequence). Trimming stripped 0 bases from V and 1 base from J, with 19 bases between. The CDR3 spans 17 residues. DNA for the CDR3: TGCAGTGCTAGAGATCCGGTTGGGTCAGGGTTTTCCTACGAGCAGTACTTC. Its translation is CSARDPVGSGFSYEQYF.

CDR3 sequence: CASRGGSWDTQYF. The CDR3 DNA follows: TGTGCCAGCAGGGGGGGGTCGTGGGATACGCAGTATTTT. J is TRBJ2-3 and V is TRBV28; 7 bases line up with TRBD2. With V trimmed by 6 bases and J by 6 bases, 6 bases remained unmatched. The CDR3 sequence is 13 residues long. Per the germline V gene, CDR1 is MDHEN and CDR2 is SYDVKM.

The genes are TRBV20-1 and TRBJ2-5; 10 bases are shared with TRBD2. The ends lost 5 bases at V and 3 bases at J; junction bases unmatched: 6. Germline V gene sequence: CDR1 DFQATT, CDR2 SNEGSKA (reference sequence). The CDR3 is made up of 14 amino acids. The CDR3 is CSALRTSGKETQYF. The CDR3 DNA reads as TGCAGTGCTTTACGGACTAGCGGCAAAGAGACCCAGTACTTC.

The chain couples TRBV6-5 to TRBJ2-6; a weak D match, TRBD1 (5 bases). V was clipped by 3 bases and J by 0 bases, with 12 bases between them. The CDR3 totals 17 residues. Germline V CDR1 and CDR2: MNHEY, SVGAGI. The CDR3 protein is CASSYETALSGANVLTF. CDR3 in DNA: TGTGCCAGCAGTTATGAGACAGCTCTCTCTGGGGCCAACGTCCTGACTTTC.

This clonotype was observed at least ten times. CDR3 region: CASSRDREVETQYF. The DNA for the CDR3 is TGTGCCAGCAGTCGCGACAGGGAGGTGGAGACCCAGTACTTC. The chain links TRBV28 to TRBJ2-5, with D perhaps TRBD1 (7 bases). Germline CDR1 MDHEN, CDR2 SYDVKM. Trimming pared 5 bases from V and 5 bases from J, leaving 15 bases between. The CDR3 is 14 amino acids.

This clonotype has at least ten counts. The rearrangement links TRBV20-1 to TRBJ1-2; D is unresolved. The CDR3 has 13 residues. The V gene's germline CDR1 is DFQATT and CDR2 SNEGSKA (reference sequence). V shed 0 bases and J shed 7 bases, with 12 bases lying between them. This CDR3 reads CSAREWGSSGYTF. The CDR3 coding sequence is TGCAGTGCTAGAGAATGGGGTTCTAGTGGCTACACCTTC.

This clonotype has at least ten counts. The rearrangement links TRBV28 to TRBJ1-4; no clear D gene. This CDR3 is 14 amino acids long. The V end lost 1 base, the J end lost 3 bases, and 6 bases lay between the germline ends. Germline values: CDR1 MDHEN, CDR2 SYDVKM. Here the CDR3 reads CASSLLGSNEKLFF. The DNA for the CDR3 is TGTGCCAGCAGTTTATTAGGTTCTAATGAAAAACTGTTTTTT. The full variable domain, in which reference TRBV28 and TRBJ1-4 provide the parts outside the CDR3, is DVKVTQSSRYLVKRTGEKVFLECVQDMDHENMFWYRQDPGLGLRLIYFSYDVKMKEKGDIPEGYSVSREKKERFSLILESASTNQTSMYLCASSLLGSNEKLFFGSGTQLSVL.

At least ten counts were recorded for this clonotype. V is TRBV2 and J is TRBJ2-5; 9 bases align to TRBD1. The CDR3 runs to 14 residues. V trimming: 7 bases; J trimming: 5 bases; junction bases outside the gene matches: 8. CDR1 is SNHLY, CDR2 FYNNEI, per germline. The CDR3 coding sequence is TGTGCCAGCACCCCTCGGACAGGGGCGGAGACCCAGTACTTC. Protein product: CASTPRTGAETQYF.

The chain couples TRBV30 to TRBJ1-1; 8 bases line up with TRBD1. Trimming at V came to 3 bases and at J to 3 bases, leaving 6 bases not matched to a gene. CDR3 length: 14 amino acids. The V gene's germline CDR1 is GTSNPN and CDR2 SVGIG (reference sequence). As DNA, the CDR3 is TGTGCCTGGAGCTTTCAGGGGGCCTACACTGAAGCTTTCTTT. Translated: CAWSFQGAYTEAFF.

Ten or more counts support this clonotype. V usage is TRBV11-2 and J usage is TRBJ1-2; 7 bases agree with TRBD1. V lost 2 bases, J lost 3 bases, and 6 bases stayed unmatched. CDR1 is SGHAT and CDR2 is FQNNGV in the germline V gene. The CDR3 loop spans 15 amino acids. CDR3 in DNA: TGTGCCAGCAGCTTATTGAGACAGGGAGACTATGGCTACACCTTC. This codes for CASSLLRQGDYGYTF.

This chain joins TRBV6-2 or TRBV6-3 and TRBJ2-4; weak D call: TRBD1 (6 bases). The germline V gene encodes CDR1 MNHEY and CDR2 SVGEGT. This CDR3 spans 14 amino acids. Trimming pared 2 bases from V and 3 bases from J, leaving 8 bases between. This chain's CDR3 is CASSYDRFKNIQYF. Written as DNA, the CDR3 is TGTGCCAGCAGTTACGACAGGTTCAAAAACATTCAGTACTTC.